A selection of T cell receptor beta chains follows, all from one sample in a study of blood T cell repertoires in COVID-19. The repertoire was sequenced with immunoSEQ multiplex PCR; TCRdb's copy has only in-frame clones and lacks some. In the table there are approximately 100,000 clones, approximately 85% of which are singletons. What was sequenced was peripheral blood. These receptors were taken from a human donor in a cohort sampled during active COVID-19. Each CDR3 is given with its conserved first and last residue. The D gene is left open where the match is weak. A clone size is listed for some rows: how often the clone was seen (once, few, many), or a class if it is expanded.

V gene: TRBV7-2
clone size: .
D gene: TRBD1
J gene: TRBJ1-1
CDR3 protein: CASSQRVQGGTEAFF
CDR3 DNA: TGTGCCAGCAGCCAAAGGGTACAGGGGGGCACTGAAGCTTTCTTT

V gene: TRBV29-1
clone size: .
D gene: .
J gene: TRBJ2-4
CDR3 protein: CSVEDLGANGNIQYF
CDR3 DNA: TGCAGCGTTGAAGATCTGGGGGCGAACGGAAACATTCAGTACTTC

V gene: TRBV5-4
clone size: few
D gene: TRBD1
J gene: TRBJ1-6
CDR3 protein: CASSPRTGGSYNSPLHF
CDR3 DNA: TGTGCCAGCAGCCCCAGGACAGGGGGCTCCTATAATTCACCCCTCCACTTT

V gene: TRBV15
clone size: .
D gene: TRBD2
J gene: TRBJ2-1
CDR3 protein: CATRRGSSYNEQFF
CDR3 DNA: TGTGCCACAAGGCGGGGGAGCTCCTACAATGAGCAGTTCTTC

V gene: TRBV13
clone size: .
D gene: TRBD2
J gene: TRBJ2-1
CDR3 protein: CASSFGSGGAWGEQFF
CDR3 DNA: TGTGCCAGCAGCTTTGGTAGCGGGGGGGCCTGGGGTGAGCAGTTCTTC

V gene: TRBV21-1
clone size: .
D gene: .
J gene: TRBJ1-5
CDR3 protein: CASSIGSEGASNQPQHF
CDR3 DNA: TGTGCCAGCAGCATAGGTAGCGAGGGAGCAAGCAATCAGCCCCAGCATTTT

V gene: TRBV11-2
clone size: few
D gene: TRBD1
J gene: TRBJ2-7
CDR3 protein: CASSPGTAYEQYF
CDR3 DNA: TGTGCCAGCAGCCCCGGGACAGCCTACGAGCAGTACTTC

V gene: TRBV19
clone size: .
D gene: .
J gene: TRBJ1-1
CDR3 protein: CASSMQVNTEAFF
CDR3 DNA: TGTGCCAGTAGTATGCAGGTGAACACTGAAGCTTTCTTT

V gene: TRBV14
clone size: .
D gene: .
J gene: TRBJ1-1
CDR3 protein: CASSQSAGGRSEAFF
CDR3 DNA: TGTGCCAGCAGCCAATCGGCGGGGGGTAGGTCTGAAGCTTTCTTT

V gene: TRBV11-3
clone size: .
D gene: .
J gene: TRBJ1-1
CDR3 protein: CASSSTRVTEAFF
CDR3 DNA: TGTGCCAGCAGCTCCACCCGGGTCACTGAAGCTTTCTTT